This TCR beta chain was captured by sequencing in a study of T cells after yellow fever vaccination. This clonotype has a handful of counts. TCRdb ran MiXCR on the 5' RACE reads and lists one entry per CDR3 protein. The table lists tens of thousands of distinct CDR3 sequences, approximately 5.5% of them singletons. The CDR3 covers 14 residues. Germline-derived CDR1 and CDR2 are KGHDR and SFDVKD. The V segment lost 4 bases and the J segment 7 bases; nucleotides outside the gene matches: 6. This sequence joins TRBV24-1 and TRBJ2-1; 7 bases are a match to TRBD2. The material was PBMCs, either bulk or a sorted T-cell subset (CD4+, CD8+, memory, or dextramer-sorted; not recorded which), obtained on the day of the yellow fever booster vaccination. The receptor comes from a man between 18 and 29 years old who received the YFV17D yellow fever vaccine. The CDR3 is CATSEAGKGNEQFF. The CDR3 DNA sequence: TGTGCCACCAGTGAAGCGGGGAAAGGGAATGAGCAGTTCTTC.